This TCR beta chain is from a study of blood T cell repertoires in COVID-19. As for the study in general: Sample material is recorded as cDNA or gDNA derived from T cells, B-cell-depleted T cells, or PBMCs.

This clone has a handful of counts. The ends lost 0 bases at V and 3 bases at J; junction bases unmatched: 4. CDR3 length: 16 residues. From germline, CDR1 is MNHEY and CDR2 SMNVEV (reference sequence). In the original processing: Nucleated cell number was recorded as an estimate derived from reference gene primer amplification. The assay was immunoSEQ multiplex PCR, and TCRdb's table has in-frame clones only and misses some. V, J and clone size reflect that table, while D and trimming were determined from the DNA. Among around 200,000 clones listed, about 89% were seen once. The sequence was obtained from a man in his forties with active or convalescent COVID-19. The sample comprised peripheral blood. The rearrangement links TRBV27 to TRBJ2-1; TRBD2 matches at 8 bases. CDR3 nucleotide sequence: TGTGCCAGCAGTTTATCGACCAGCGGGGGCTACAATGAGCAGTTCTTC. It specifies CASSLSTSGGYNEQFF.